This T cell receptor (beta chain) was profiled in a study of cytotoxic CD8 clonotypes in ibrutinib-treated CLL. Overall study context: The study recorded mean values of around 250,000 productive templates and 94,082 productive rearrangements per sample. Findings and caveats of the study: At progression, clonality fell back toward baseline after rising at ibrutinib response. Sampling times (in sustained-remission versus progressing patients) were not the same.

Sequenced by immunoSEQ multiplex PCR; TCRdb stores in-frame clones only, minus some. Of 150,000 to 200,000 clones in the sample, roughly four fifths were seen once. Germline V gene sequence: CDR1 SGHNT, CDR2 YYREEE (reference sequence). Unmatched junction bases numbered 6, after V lost 2 bases and J lost 3 bases. The CDR3 contains 15 residues. Remarks on this clone: Antigen: not known.

This sequence originates from a human donor with chronic lymphocytic leukemia. The sequenced sample was PBMCs, obtained after 12 months of ibrutinib treatment. This chain uses TRBV5-4 with TRBJ1-1, with 8 bases identical to TRBD1. The CDR3 protein is CASSFGGQGDTEAFF. CDR3 sequence (DNA): TGTGCCAGCAGCTTCGGCGGACAGGGTGACACTGAAGCTTTCTTT.